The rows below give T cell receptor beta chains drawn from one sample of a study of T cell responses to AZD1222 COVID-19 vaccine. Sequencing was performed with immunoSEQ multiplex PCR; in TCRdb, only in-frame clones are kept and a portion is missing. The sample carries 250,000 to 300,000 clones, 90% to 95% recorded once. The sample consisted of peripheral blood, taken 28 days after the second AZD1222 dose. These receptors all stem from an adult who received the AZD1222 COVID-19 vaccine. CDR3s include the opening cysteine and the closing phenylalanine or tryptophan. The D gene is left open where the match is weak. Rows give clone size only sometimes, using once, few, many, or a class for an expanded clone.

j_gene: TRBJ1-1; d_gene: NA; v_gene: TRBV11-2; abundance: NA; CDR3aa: CASSLRAAVTEAFF; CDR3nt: TGTGCCAGCAGCTTAAGGGCGGCGGTCACTGAAGCTTTCTTT
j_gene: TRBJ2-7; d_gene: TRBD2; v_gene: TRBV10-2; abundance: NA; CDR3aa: CASKGLAGESLGYEQYF; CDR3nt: TGCGCCAGCAAAGGACTAGCGGGAGAGAGTTTAGGCTACGAGCAGTACTTC
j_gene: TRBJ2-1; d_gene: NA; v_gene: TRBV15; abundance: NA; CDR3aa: CATSERKTTYNEQFF; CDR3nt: TGTGCCACCAGCGAGCGGAAGACAACCTACAATGAGCAGTTCTTC
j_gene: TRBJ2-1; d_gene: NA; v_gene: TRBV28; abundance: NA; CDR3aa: CASQGVLSGSNGNEQFF; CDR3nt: TGTGCCTCACAGGGGGTCCTTAGCGGGTCCAACGGGAATGAGCAGTTCTTC
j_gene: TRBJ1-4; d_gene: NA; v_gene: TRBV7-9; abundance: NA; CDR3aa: CASSSPANEKLFF; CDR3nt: TGTGCCAGCAGCAGTCCAGCTAATGAAAAACTGTTTTTT
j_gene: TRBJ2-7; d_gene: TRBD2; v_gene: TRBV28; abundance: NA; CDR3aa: CASSLSGLAVSYEQYF; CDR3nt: TGTGCCAGCAGTTTATCCGGACTAGCGGTCTCCTACGAGCAGTACTTC
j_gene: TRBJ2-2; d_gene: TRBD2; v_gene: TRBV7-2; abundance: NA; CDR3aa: CASSLGASGRIGELFF; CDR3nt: TGTGCCAGCAGCTTAGGAGCTAGCGGGAGGATCGGGGAGCTGTTTTTT
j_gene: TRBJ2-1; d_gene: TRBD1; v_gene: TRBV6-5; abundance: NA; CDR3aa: CASSYSLWTGGDEQFF; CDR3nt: TGTGCCAGCAGTTACAGTCTGTGGACAGGGGGCGATGAGCAGTTCTTC
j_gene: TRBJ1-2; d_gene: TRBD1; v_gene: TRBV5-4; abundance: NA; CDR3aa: CASSPQGAANYGYTF; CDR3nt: TGTGCCAGCAGCCCACAGGGGGCTGCGAACTATGGCTACACCTTC
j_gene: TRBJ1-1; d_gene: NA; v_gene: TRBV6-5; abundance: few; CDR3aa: CASSYGYGQMNTEAFF; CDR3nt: TGTGCCAGCAGTTACGGGTACGGACAAATGAACACTGAAGCTTTCTTT
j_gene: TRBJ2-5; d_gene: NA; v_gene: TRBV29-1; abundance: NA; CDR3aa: CSVEGGATETQYF; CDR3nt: TGCAGCGTTGAAGGGGGCGCGACGGAGACCCAGTACTTC
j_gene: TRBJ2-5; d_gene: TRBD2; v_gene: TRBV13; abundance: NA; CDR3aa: CASSARLAGGQETQYF; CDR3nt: TGTGCCAGCAGCGCAAGACTAGCGGGGGGCCAAGAGACCCAGTACTTC
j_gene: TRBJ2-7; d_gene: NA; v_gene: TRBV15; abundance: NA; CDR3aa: CATSRDLGVGYEQYF; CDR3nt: TGTGCCACCAGCAGAGATTTGGGGGTCGGATACGAGCAGTACTTC
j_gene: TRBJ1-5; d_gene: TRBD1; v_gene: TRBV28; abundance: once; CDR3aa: CASRGQGGNQPQHF; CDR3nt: TGTGCCAGCAGAGGACAGGGGGGCAATCAGCCCCAGCATTTT
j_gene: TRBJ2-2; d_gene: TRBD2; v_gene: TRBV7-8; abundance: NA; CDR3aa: CASSPNYLAGGPLALVFF; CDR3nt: TGTGCCAGCAGCCCCAACTATCTAGCGGGAGGTCCCCTCGCTCTGGTGTTTTTT
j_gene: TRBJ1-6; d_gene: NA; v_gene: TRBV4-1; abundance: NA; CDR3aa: CASSDEGTYNSPLHF; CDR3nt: TGCGCCAGCAGCGACGAAGGGACCTATAATTCACCCCTCCACTTT
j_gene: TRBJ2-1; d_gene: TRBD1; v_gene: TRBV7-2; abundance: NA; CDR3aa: CASSLAWTGGEQFF; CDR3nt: TGTGCCAGCAGCTTAGCGTGGACAGGCGGGGAGCAGTTCTTC
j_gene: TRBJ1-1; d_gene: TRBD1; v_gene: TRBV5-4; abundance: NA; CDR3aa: CASSTGTGTGEAFF; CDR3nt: TGTGCCAGCAGTACAGGGACAGGGACCGGTGAAGCTTTCTTT
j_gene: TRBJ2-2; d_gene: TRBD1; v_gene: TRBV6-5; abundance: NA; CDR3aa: CASSRQGSGELFF; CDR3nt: TGTGCCAGCAGCCGACAGGGGAGCGGGGAGCTGTTTTTT
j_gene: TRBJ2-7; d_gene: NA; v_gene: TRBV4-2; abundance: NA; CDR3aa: CASSQGREPPYEQYF; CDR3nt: TGTGCCAGCAGCCAAGGGAGGGAACCCCCCTACGAGCAGTACTTC
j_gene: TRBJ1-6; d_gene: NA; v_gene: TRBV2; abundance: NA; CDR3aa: CASTPTGPRSPLHF; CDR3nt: TGTGCCAGCACCCCTACGGGCCCCAGGTCACCCCTCCACTTT
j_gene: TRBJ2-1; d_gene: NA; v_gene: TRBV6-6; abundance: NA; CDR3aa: CASSYSALAYNEQFF; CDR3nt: TGTGCCAGCAGTTACTCAGCGTTGGCCTACAATGAGCAGTTCTTC
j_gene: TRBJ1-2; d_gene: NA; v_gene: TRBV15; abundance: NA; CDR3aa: CATSSRGGPYGYTF; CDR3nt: TGTGCCACCAGCAGTCGGGGGGGGCCCTATGGCTACACCTTC
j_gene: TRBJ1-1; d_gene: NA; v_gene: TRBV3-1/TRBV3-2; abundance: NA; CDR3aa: CASSQATVPAEAFF; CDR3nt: TGTGCCAGCAGCCAAGCGACAGTTCCGGCCGAAGCTTTCTTT